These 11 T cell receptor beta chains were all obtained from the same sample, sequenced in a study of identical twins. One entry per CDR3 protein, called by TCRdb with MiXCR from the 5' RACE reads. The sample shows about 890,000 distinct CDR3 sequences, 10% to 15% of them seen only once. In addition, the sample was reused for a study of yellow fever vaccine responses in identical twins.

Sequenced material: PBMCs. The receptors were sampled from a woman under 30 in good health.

The CDR3 bases are TGTGCCAGCACCCCCCGAAGGGGAGGCGGTGAGCAGTTCTTC. This translates into CASTPRRGGGEQFF. The rearrangement joins TRBV12-3 or TRBV12-4 to TRBJ2-1, with D maybe TRBD2 (6 bases). CDR3 length equals 14 residues. Trimming took off 7 bases at V and 9 bases at J, with 19 bases between the two ends.

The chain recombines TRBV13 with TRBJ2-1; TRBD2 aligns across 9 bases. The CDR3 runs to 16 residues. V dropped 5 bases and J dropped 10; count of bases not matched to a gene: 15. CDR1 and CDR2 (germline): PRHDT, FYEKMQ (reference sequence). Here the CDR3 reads CASSPPLYSGSREQFF. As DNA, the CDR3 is TGTGCCAGCAGCCCACCCTTGTATAGCGGGAGTCGCGAGCAGTTCTTC.

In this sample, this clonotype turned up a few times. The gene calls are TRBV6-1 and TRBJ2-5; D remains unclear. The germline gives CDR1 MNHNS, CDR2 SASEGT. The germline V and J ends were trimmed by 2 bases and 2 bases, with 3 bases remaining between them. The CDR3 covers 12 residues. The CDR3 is CASSEQQETQYF. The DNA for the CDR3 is TGTGCCAGCAGTGAACAGCAAGAGACCCAGTACTTC.

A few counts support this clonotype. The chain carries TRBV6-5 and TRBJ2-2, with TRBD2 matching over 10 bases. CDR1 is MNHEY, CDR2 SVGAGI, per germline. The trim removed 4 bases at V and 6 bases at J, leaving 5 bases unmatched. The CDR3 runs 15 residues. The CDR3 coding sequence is TGTGCCAGCAGTTTTCGGACTAGCGGATCCGGGGAGCTGTTTTTT. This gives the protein CASSFRTSGSGELFF.

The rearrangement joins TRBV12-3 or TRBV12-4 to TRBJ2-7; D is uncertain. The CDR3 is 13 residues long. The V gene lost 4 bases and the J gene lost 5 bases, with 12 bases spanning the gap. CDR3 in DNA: TGTGCCAGCAGTTGGACCCCAGGAGACGAGCAGTACTTC. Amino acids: CASSWTPGDEQYF.

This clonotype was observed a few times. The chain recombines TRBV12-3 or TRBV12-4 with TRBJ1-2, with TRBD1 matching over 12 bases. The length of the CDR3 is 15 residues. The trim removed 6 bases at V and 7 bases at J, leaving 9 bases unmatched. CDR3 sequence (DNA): TGTGCCAGCAGCGAAACGGGACAGGGGGCGGGTGGCTACACCTTC. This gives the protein CASSETGQGAGGYTF.

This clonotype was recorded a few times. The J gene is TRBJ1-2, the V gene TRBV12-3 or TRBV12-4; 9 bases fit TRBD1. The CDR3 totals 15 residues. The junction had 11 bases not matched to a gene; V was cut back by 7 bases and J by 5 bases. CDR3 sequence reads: CASNHRDRVDYGYTF. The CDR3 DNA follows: TGTGCCAGCAATCACCGGGACAGGGTGGATTATGGCTACACCTTC.

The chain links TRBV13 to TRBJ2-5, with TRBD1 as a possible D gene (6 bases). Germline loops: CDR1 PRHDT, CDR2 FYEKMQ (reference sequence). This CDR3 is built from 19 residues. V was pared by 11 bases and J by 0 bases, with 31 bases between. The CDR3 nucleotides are TGTGCCCTCAGTTTTTTCGGTATTGGCAGGGGACGTAACCAAGAGACCCAGTACTTC. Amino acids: CALSFFGIGRGRNQETQYF.

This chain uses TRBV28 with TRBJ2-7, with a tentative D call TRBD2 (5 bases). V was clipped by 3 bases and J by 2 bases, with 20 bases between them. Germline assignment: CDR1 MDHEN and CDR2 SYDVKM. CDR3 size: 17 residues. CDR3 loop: CASSFHYTTSPTYEQYF. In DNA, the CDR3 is TGTGCCAGCAGTTTCCATTACACAACTAGTCCGACCTACGAGCAGTACTTC.

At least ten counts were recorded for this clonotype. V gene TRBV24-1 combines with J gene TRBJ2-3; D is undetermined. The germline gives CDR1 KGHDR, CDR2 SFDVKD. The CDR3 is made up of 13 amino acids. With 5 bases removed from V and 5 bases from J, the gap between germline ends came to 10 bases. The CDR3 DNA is TGTGCCACCAGTGCCGACGAGATAGATACGCAGTATTTT. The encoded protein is CATSADEIDTQYF.

The CDR3 loop reads CASSPPGLASEETQYF. In DNA form, the CDR3 reads TGTGCCAGCTCCCCCCCGGGACTAGCATCCGAAGAGACCCAGTACTTC. V and J are TRBV18 and TRBJ2-5, with 9 bases fitting TRBD2. This CDR3 contains 16 residues. Trimming at V came to 6 bases and at J to 3 bases, leaving 11 bases not matched to a gene. CDR1 and CDR2 from the germline V gene are KGHSH and LQKENI.